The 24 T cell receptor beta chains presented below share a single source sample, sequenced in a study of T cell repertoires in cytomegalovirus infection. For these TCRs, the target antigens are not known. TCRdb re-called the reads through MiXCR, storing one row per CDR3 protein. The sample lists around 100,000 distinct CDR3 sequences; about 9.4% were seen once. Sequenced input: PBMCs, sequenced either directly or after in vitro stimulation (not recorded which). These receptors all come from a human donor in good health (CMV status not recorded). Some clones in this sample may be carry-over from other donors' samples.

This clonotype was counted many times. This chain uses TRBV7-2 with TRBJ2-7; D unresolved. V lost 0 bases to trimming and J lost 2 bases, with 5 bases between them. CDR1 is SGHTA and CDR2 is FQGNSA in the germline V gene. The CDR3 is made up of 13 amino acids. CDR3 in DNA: TGTGCCAGCAGCTTAGCGTGGCCCTACGAGCAGTACGTC. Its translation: CASSLAWPYEQYV.

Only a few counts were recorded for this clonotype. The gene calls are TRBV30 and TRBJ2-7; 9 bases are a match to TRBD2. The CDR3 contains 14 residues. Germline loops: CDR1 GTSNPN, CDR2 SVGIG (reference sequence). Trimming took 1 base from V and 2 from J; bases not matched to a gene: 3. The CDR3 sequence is CAWSGLAGTYEQYF. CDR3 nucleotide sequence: TGTGCCTGGAGTGGGCTAGCGGGAACCTACGAGCAGTACTTC.

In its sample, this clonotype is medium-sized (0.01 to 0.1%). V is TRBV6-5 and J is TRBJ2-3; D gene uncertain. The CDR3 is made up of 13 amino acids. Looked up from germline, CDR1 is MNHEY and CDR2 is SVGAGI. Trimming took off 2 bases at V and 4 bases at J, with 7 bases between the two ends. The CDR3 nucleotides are TGTGCCAGCAGTTACGGGGTGGCAGATACGCAGTATTTT. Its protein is CASSYGVADTQYF.

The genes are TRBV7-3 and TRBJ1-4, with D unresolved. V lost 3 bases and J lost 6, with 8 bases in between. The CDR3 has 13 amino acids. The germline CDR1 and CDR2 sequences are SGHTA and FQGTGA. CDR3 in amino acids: CASSLRRDEKLFF. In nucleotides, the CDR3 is TGTGCCAGCAGCTTGCGGCGGGATGAAAAACTGTTTTTT.

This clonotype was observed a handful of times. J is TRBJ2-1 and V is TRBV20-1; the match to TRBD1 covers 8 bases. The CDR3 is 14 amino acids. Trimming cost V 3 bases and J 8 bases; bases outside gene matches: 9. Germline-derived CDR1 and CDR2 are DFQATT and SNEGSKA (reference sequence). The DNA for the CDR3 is TGCAGTGCTAGGGGCGACAGGGGTTTTTATGAGCAGTTCTTC. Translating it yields CSARGDRGFYEQFF.

The CDR3 protein is CASSPPGFRQTNEQFF. The CDR3 nucleotides read TGTGCCAGCTCACCACCGGGATTTCGGCAAACCAATGAGCAGTTCTTC. V gene TRBV18 combines with J gene TRBJ2-1, with D unclear. CDR1 and CDR2 from the germline V gene are KGHSH and LQKENI. The germline V and J ends were trimmed by 0 bases and 6 bases, with 15 bases remaining between them. The CDR3 has 16 residues.

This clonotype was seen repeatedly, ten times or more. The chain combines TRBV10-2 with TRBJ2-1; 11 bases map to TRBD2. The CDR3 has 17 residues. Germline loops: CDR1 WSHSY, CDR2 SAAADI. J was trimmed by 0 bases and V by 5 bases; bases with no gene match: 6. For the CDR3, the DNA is TGCGCCAGCAGTCCCCTGGGACTAGCGGACTCCTACAATGAGCAGTTCTTC. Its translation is CASSPLGLADSYNEQFF.

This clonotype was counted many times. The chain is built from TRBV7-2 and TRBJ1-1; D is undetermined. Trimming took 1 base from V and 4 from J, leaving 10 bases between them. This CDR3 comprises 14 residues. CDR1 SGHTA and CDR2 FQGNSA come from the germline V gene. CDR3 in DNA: TGTGCCAGCAGCTTAGATTTACCCGGCACTGAAGCTTTCTTT. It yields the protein CASSLDLPGTEAFF.

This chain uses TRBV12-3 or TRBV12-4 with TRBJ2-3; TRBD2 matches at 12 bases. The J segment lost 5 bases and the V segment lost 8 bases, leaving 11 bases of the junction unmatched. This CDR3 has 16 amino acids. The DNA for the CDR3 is TGTGCCAGCCACCCCCAACTAGCGGGAGGCTTAGATACGCAGTATTTT. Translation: CASHPQLAGGLDTQYF.

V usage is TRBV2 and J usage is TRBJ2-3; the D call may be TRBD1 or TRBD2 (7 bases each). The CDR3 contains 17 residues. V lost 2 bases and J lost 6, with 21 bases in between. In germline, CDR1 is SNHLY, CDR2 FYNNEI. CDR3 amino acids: CASSETPGGGGEDTQYF. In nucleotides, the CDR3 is TGTGCCAGCAGTGAAACCCCGGGAGGAGGGGGCGAGGATACGCAGTATTTT.

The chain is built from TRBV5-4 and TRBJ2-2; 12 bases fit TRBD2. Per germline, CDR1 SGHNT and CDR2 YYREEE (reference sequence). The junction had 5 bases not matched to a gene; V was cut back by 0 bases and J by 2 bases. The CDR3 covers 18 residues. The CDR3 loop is CASSLATSGRPNTGELFF. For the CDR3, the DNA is TGTGCCAGCAGCTTGGCTACTAGCGGGAGGCCCAACACCGGGGAGCTGTTTTTT.

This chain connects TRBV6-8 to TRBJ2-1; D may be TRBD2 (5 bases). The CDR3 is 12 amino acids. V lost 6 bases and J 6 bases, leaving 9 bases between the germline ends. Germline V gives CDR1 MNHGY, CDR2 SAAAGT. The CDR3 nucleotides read TGTGCCAGCAGACCTAGCCCCAATGAGCAGTTCTTC. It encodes CASRPSPNEQFF.

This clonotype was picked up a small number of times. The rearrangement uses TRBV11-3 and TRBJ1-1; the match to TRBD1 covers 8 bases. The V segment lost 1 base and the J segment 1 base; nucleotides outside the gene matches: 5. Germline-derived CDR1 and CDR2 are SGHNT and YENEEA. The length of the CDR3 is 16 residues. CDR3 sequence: CASSLVSGTGNTEAFF. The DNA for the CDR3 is TGTGCCAGCAGCTTAGTCTCCGGGACAGGGAACACTGAAGCTTTCTTT.

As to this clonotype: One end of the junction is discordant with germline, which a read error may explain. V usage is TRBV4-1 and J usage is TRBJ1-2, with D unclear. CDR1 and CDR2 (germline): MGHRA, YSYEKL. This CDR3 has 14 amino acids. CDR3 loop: CASSQDVSRAGCTF. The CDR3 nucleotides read TGCGCCAGCAGCCAAGATGTGTCAAGGGCTGGCTGCACCTTC.

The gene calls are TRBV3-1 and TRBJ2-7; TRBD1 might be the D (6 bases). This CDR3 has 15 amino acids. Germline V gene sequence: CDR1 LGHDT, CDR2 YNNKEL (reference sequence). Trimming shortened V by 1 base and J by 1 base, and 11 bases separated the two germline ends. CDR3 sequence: CASSQGARGSYEQYF. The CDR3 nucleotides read TGTGCCAGCAGCCAAGGCGCCAGGGGATCCTACGAGCAGTACTTC.

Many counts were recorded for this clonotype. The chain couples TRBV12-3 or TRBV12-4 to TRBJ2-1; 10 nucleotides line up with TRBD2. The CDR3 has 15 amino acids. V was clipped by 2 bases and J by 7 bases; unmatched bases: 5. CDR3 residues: CASSLLAGATNEQFF. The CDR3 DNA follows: TGTGCCAGCAGTTTACTAGCGGGAGCGACAAATGAGCAGTTCTTC.

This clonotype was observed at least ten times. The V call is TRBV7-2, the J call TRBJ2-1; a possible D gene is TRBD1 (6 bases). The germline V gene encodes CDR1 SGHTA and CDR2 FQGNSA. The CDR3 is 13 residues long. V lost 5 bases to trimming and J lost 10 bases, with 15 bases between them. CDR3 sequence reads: CASSPTGFGEQFF. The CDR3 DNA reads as TGTGCCAGCAGCCCGACAGGTTTTGGAGAGCAGTTCTTC.

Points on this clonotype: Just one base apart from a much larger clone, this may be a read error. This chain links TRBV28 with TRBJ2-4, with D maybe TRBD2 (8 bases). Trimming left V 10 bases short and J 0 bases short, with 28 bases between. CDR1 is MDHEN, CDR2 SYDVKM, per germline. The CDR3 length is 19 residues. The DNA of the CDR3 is TGTGCCAACCAGGGGGATCGGGAGGGCCATCTTGGAGCCAAAAACATTCAGTACTTC. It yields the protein CANQGDREGHLGAKNIQYF. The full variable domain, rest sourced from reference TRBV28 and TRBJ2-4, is DVKVTQSSRYLVKRTGEKVFLECVQDMDHENMFWYRQDPGLGLRLIYFSYDVKMKEKGDIPEGYSVSREKKERFSLILESASTNQTSMYLCANQGDREGHLGAKNIQYFGAGTRLSVL.

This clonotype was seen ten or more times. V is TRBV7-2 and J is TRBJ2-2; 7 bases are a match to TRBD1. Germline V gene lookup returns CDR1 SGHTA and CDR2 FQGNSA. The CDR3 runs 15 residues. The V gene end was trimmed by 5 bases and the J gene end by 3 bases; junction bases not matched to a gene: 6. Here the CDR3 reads CASSEKGAYTGELFF. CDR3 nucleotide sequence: TGTGCCAGCAGCGAGAAGGGGGCCTACACCGGGGAGCTGTTTTTT. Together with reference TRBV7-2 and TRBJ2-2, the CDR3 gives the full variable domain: GAGVSQSPSNKVTEKGKDVELRCDPISGHTALYWYRQSLGQGLEFLIYFQGNSAPDKSGLPSDRFSAERTGGSVSTLTIQRTQQEDSAVYLCASSEKGAYTGELFFGEGSRLTVL.

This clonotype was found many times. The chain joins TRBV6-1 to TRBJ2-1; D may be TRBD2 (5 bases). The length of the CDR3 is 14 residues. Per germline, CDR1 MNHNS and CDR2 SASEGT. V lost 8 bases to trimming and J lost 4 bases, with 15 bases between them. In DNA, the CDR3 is TGTGCCAGCCAGATGGCGGGTGGGTACAATGAGCAGTTCTTC. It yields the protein CASQMAGGYNEQFF.

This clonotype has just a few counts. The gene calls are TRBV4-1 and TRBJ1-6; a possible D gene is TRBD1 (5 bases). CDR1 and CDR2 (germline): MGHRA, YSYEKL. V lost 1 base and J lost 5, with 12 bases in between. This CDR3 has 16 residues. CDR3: CASSQVGGINNSPLHF. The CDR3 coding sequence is TGCGCCAGCAGCCAAGTCGGGGGGATAAATAATTCACCCCTCCACTTT.

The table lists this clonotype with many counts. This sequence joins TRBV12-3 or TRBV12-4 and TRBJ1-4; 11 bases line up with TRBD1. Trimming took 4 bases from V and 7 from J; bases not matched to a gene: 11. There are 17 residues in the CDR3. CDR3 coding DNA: TGTGCCAGCAGTTCCCAACTCGGACAGGGGGCATCTGAAAAACTGTTTTTT. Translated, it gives CASSSQLGQGASEKLFF.

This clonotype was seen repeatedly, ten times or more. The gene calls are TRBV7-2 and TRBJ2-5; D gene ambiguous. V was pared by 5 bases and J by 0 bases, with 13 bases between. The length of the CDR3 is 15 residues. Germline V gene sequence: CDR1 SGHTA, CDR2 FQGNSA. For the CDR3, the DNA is TGTGCCAGCAGCAAACCTGGGTGGTACCAAGAGACCCAGTACTTC. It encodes CASSKPGWYQETQYF.

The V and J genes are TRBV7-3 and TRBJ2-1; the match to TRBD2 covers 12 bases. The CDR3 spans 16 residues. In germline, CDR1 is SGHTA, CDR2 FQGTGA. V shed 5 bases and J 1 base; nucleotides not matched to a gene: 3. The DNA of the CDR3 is TGTGCCAGCAGCCGCGGACTAGCGGGATCCTACAATGAGCAGTTCTTC. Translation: CASSRGLAGSYNEQFF.